These 3 T cell receptor beta chains were sequenced from one sample in a study of T-cell memory formation after mild COVID-19. MiXCR was run by TCRdb on the 5' RACE reads, yielding one entry per CDR3 protein. The sample lists about 160,000 distinct CDR3 sequences; 30% to 35% were seen once. The sequenced sample consisted of PBMCs or a T cell subset sorted from them (not recorded which). The receptors were gathered from an adult woman who had mild COVID-19 (a few samples of this study predate the infection). Cell type and time point are not known.

The rearrangement uses TRBV4-2 and TRBJ2-5; D unresolved. CDR3 length: 12 amino acids. Looked up from germline, CDR1 is LGHNA and CDR2 is YNFKEQ. The V end was cut by 0 bases, the J end by 6 bases, with 5 bases between. CDR3 bases: TGTGCCAGCAGCCAAGATGGAAAGACCCAGTACTTC. Translation: CASSQDGKTQYF.

This clonotype was detected a few times. V gene TRBV7-9 combines with J gene TRBJ2-2; TRBD1 aligns across 8 bases. After removal of 5 bases from V and 5 bases from J, the junction contained 10 bases not matched to a gene. Germline V gene data show CDR1 as SEHNR and CDR2 as FQNEAQ (reference sequence). The CDR3 covers 16 residues. CDR3 protein: CASSPIVTGVTGELFF. CDR3 bases: TGTGCCAGCAGCCCAATTGTGACAGGGGTTACCGGGGAGCTGTTTTTT.

This clonotype was recorded at least ten times. CDR3 in amino acids: CASSQTESYEQYF. The CDR3 DNA reads TGCGCCAGCAGCCAGACAGAGTCCTACGAGCAGTACTTC. The chain couples TRBV5-1 to TRBJ2-7; tentative D call: TRBD1 (5 bases). Per germline, CDR1 SGHRS and CDR2 YFSETQ. Trimming shortened V by 4 bases and J by 1 base, and 9 bases separated the two germline ends. The CDR3 is 13 residues long.